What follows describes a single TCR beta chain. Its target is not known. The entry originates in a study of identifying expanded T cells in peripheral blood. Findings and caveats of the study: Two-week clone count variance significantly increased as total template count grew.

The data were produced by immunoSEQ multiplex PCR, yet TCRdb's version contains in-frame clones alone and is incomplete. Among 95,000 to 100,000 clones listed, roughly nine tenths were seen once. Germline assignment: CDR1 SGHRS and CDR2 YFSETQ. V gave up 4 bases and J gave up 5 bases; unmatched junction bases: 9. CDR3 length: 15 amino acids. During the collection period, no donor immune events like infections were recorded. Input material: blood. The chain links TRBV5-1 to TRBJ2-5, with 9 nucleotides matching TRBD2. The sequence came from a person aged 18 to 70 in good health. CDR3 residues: CASSRTSVGGETQYF. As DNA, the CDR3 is TGCGCCAGCAGCCGGACTAGCGTTGGAGGTGAGACCCAGTACTTC.